This T cell receptor beta chain was captured by sequencing in a study of blood T cell repertoires in COVID-19. Study context: PBMCs, B-cell-depleted T cells, or T cells were the source of the cDNA or gDNA that made up the material.

In the source study's methods: Amplification with reference gene primers provided the estimates of nucleated cell counts. TCRdb's table, derived via immunoSEQ multiplex PCR, lists solely in-frame clones and lacks some. Clone size and V and J calls were adopted from that table, with D and trimming inferred from the DNA. In the table there are a few hundred thousand clones, around four fifths of which are singletons. The cohort comprised adults aged about 18 to 100 years residing in approximately 22 US areas. Researchers sorted participants into cohorts using their self-reported clinical history. V was clipped by 0 bases and J by 7 bases; unmatched bases: 3. This CDR3 comprises 14 residues. Germline CDR1 SGHRS, CDR2 YFSETQ.

Input material: PBMCs or T cells enriched from blood (not recorded which). This TCR was recovered from a man aged 25 to 40 with acute COVID-19. This chain links TRBV5-1 with TRBJ1-2; 10 bases agree with TRBD1. The CDR3 nucleotides are TGCGCCAGCAGCTTGGGACAGGGGGCGTCTGGCTACACCTTC. Protein sequence: CASSLGQGASGYTF.